These 2 T cell receptor beta chains were all obtained from the same sample, sequenced in a study of blood T cells in healthy people across ages. With a J-beta primer mix and a sample-barcoded 5' primer, a second PCR ran 7 to 11 cycles. Using its own MiXCR run on the 5' RACE reads, TCRdb lists one record per CDR3 protein. Of over 550,000 distinct CDR3 sequences listed, about 30% are singletons. The source material was blood. The receptors shown here come from an elderly woman in good health.

This clonotype was counted at least ten times. The chain is built from TRBV6-5 and TRBJ1-2; weak D call: TRBD1 (5 bases). This CDR3 is built from 13 residues. Trimming left V 2 bases short and J 8 bases short, with 12 bases between. The germline V gene has CDR1 MNHEY and CDR2 SVGAGI. The CDR3 DNA reads as TGTGCCAGCAGTTACGAGGGGCGGCGGGGCTACACCTTC. Translated: CASSYEGRRGYTF.

The chain uses TRBV20-1 and TRBJ2-1; 8 positions agree with TRBD2. Germline V lookup: CDR1 DFQATT, CDR2 SNEGSKA (reference sequence). V lost 3 bases and J lost 7; bases outside the gene matches: 8. CDR3 size: 14 residues. Here the CDR3 DNA reads TGCAGTGCTAGGGGGGGGACTAGAAGTAATGAGCAGTTCTTC. Residues: CSARGGTRSNEQFF.